These 25 T cell receptor beta chains were sequenced from one sample in a study of shared clonotypes between healthy human individuals. Some clones are missing from TCRdb's copy, which holds only in-frame ones; the method was immunoSEQ multiplex PCR. The sample consists of approximately 1.4 million clones, approximately 98% of them appearing once. Sequencing was done on a sample of naive CD4+ T cells sorted from blood. Noted subset: CD45RA+ positively selected. The receptors were sampled from a young man in good health.

V gene TRBV10-1 combines with J gene TRBJ1-4; a weak D match, TRBD1 (6 bases). Trimming cost V 4 bases and J 5 bases, with 8 bases left between them. Germline lookup yields CDR1 WNHNN and CDR2 SYGVQD (reference sequence). The CDR3 spans 13 residues. The CDR3 DNA is TGCGCCAGCAGTGGCCAGGGGAATGAAAAACTGTTTTTT. Its translation: CASSGQGNEKLFF.

V is TRBV28 and J is TRBJ1-5; TRBD1 might be the D (6 bases). Germline V gives CDR1 MDHEN, CDR2 SYDVKM. The V end was cut by 6 bases, the J end by 1 base, with 13 bases between. This CDR3 contains 15 residues. The CDR3 DNA sequence: TGTGCCAGCAGACTATACAGGGAAAGCAATCAGCCCCAGCATTTT. Translated, it gives CASRLYRESNQPQHF.

This rearrangement joins TRBV7-9 to TRBJ2-2; D is ambiguous. CDR1 and CDR2 from the germline V gene are SEHNR and FQNEAQ (reference sequence). Trimming stripped 6 bases from V and 6 bases from J, with 20 bases between. The CDR3 runs to 16 residues. CDR3 nucleotides: TGTGCCAGCAGACGACCTAGTCCCCAAGGTGCCGGGGAGCTGTTTTTT. It encodes CASRRPSPQGAGELFF.

This clone has only one observation. This rearrangement joins TRBV5-1 to TRBJ2-7, with D maybe TRBD1 (5 bases). The CDR3 totals 14 residues. Trimming took off 5 bases at V and 2 bases at J, with 14 bases between the two ends. Germline-derived CDR1 and CDR2 are SGHRS and YFSETQ. Here the CDR3 DNA reads TGCGCCAGCAGTGCCAGGGCAGAAGCCTACGAGCAGTACTTC. Encoded protein: CASSARAEAYEQYF.

The rearrangement links TRBV9 to TRBJ2-7; D gene uncertain. The CDR3 contains 14 residues. CDR1 is SGDLS, CDR2 YYNGEE, per germline. Trimming took off 0 bases at V and 4 bases at J, with 11 bases between the two ends. CDR3 loop: CASSVGGEFYEQYF. Here the CDR3 DNA reads TGTGCCAGCAGCGTAGGTGGGGAATTTTACGAGCAGTACTTC.

V and J are TRBV7-2 and TRBJ2-1; D unclear. V lost 3 bases, J lost 7 bases, and 13 bases lay in between. This CDR3 spans 14 amino acids. Germline lookup yields CDR1 SGHTA and CDR2 FQGNSA. The CDR3 DNA sequence: TGTGCCAGCAGCTTGGAGACAAGGAATAATGAGCAGTTCTTC. Its translation: CASSLETRNNEQFF.

V is TRBV28 and J is TRBJ1-5; 8 bases match TRBD1. The CDR3 totals 16 residues. The V gene end was trimmed by 4 bases and the J gene end by 2 bases; junction bases not matched to a gene: 7. CDR1 is MDHEN, CDR2 SYDVKM, per germline. The CDR3 sequence is CASSSYRGDGNQPQHF. The CDR3 nucleotides read TGTGCCAGCAGTTCCTACAGGGGGGACGGCAATCAGCCCCAGCATTTT.

This clone appeared a single time. The rearrangement links TRBV23-1 to TRBJ2-5; 9 bases are a match to TRBD2. TRBV23-1 is given ORF status, its function remaining uncertain. This CDR3 is 17 amino acids long. V shed 2 bases and J 5 bases; nucleotides not matched to a gene: 12. The CDR3 here is CASSQLVSGSFGETQYF. For the CDR3, the DNA is TGCGCCAGCAGTCAACTCGTTAGCGGGAGTTTTGGGGAGACCCAGTACTTC.

The gene calls are TRBV29-1 and TRBJ2-7, with D perhaps matching TRBD2 (6 bases). Germline V gene sequence: CDR1 SQVTM, CDR2 ANQGSEA. The germline V and J ends were trimmed by 6 bases and 4 bases, with 13 bases remaining between them. CDR3 length equals 12 residues. The CDR3 sequence: CSVPGVGYEQYF. In DNA, the CDR3 is TGCAGCGTGCCGGGAGTTGGGTACGAGCAGTACTTC.

This clone was found once. This specimen includes other DNA sequences encoding the same CDR3. The chain is built from TRBV9 and TRBJ2-5; D unclear. Germline V gene data show CDR1 as SGDLS and CDR2 as YYNGEE. The germline V and J ends were trimmed by 0 bases and 5 bases, with 5 bases remaining between them. CDR3 length: 12 residues. Written as DNA, the CDR3 is TGTGCCAGCAGCGTAGTCGGTGAGACCCAGTACTTC. Translated, it gives CASSVVGETQYF.

The chain uses TRBV5-1 and TRBJ2-1; unclear D gene. V shed 6 bases and J shed 5 bases, with 12 bases lying between them. The germline gives CDR1 SGHRS, CDR2 YFSETQ. The CDR3 is 13 amino acids. The CDR3 loop is CASTAKTDNEQFF. CDR3 coding DNA: TGCGCCAGCACCGCGAAGACGGACAATGAGCAGTTCTTC.

The chain combines TRBV5-1 with TRBJ2-3; 7 bases line up with TRBD1. The CDR3 consists of 16 residues. From germline, CDR1 is SGHRS and CDR2 YFSETQ. Germline trimming cut 0 bases from V and 1 base from J; bases unmatched to any gene: 5. For the CDR3, the DNA is TGCGCCAGCAGCTTGGAGGGGGCGCCCGGCACAGATACGCAGTATTTT. Protein: CASSLEGAPGTDTQYF.

V is TRBV15 and J is TRBJ2-2; D perhaps matches TRBD1 (5 bases). V lost 1 base to trimming and J lost 0 bases, with 12 bases between them. CDR3 length equals 17 residues. Germline V gene lookup returns CDR1 LNHNV and CDR2 YYDKDF (reference sequence). The DNA of the CDR3 is TGTGCCACCAGCAGAGGACCGACAGAGACGAACACCGGGGAGCTGTTTTTT. Translated: CATSRGPTETNTGELFF.

The chain couples TRBV28 to TRBJ2-7; TRBD2 aligns across 10 bases. From germline, CDR1 is MDHEN and CDR2 SYDVKM. J gave up 5 bases and V 5 bases, and 9 bases lay outside the gene matches. CDR3 length: 15 residues. The CDR3 region is CASSTLAGGKHEQYF. In DNA, the CDR3 is TGTGCCAGCAGTACCTTAGCGGGAGGAAAGCACGAGCAGTACTTC.

The rearrangement links TRBV29-1 to TRBJ2-1, with D maybe TRBD2 (5 bases). Trimming shortened V by 6 bases and J by 8 bases, and 14 bases separated the two germline ends. The CDR3 spans 12 residues. CDR1 and CDR2 from the germline V gene are SQVTM and ANQGSEA. The CDR3 DNA follows: TGCAGCGTAGGGCCCGGGATCGATGAGCAGTTCTTC. Its protein product is CSVGPGIDEQFF.

This chain joins TRBV6-5 and TRBJ2-2; TRBD1 agrees at 9 bases. V dropped 5 bases and J dropped 3; count of bases not matched to a gene: 4. The CDR3 runs to 15 residues. Germline CDR1 and CDR2: MNHEY and SVGAGI. CDR3 region: CASSNRGLDTGELFF. In DNA form, the CDR3 reads TGTGCCAGCAGTAACAGGGGGCTGGACACCGGGGAGCTGTTTTTT.

J is TRBJ2-2 and V is TRBV5-8; 16 bases align to TRBD2. V lost 2 bases to trimming and J lost 4 bases; unmatched junction nucleotides: 8. Germline V gene sequence: CDR1 SGHTS, CDR2 YDEGEE. The CDR3 spans 19 residues. Here the CDR3 DNA reads TGTGCCAGCAGCTTCCTGGGACTAGCGGGAGGGCCGGTCACCGGGGAGCTGTTTTTT. As protein: CASSFLGLAGGPVTGELFF.

The rearrangement uses TRBV29-1 and TRBJ2-2; D remains unclear. Germline CDR1 SQVTM, CDR2 ANQGSEA. Trimming shortened V by 4 bases and J by 2 bases, and 5 bases separated the two germline ends. The CDR3 totals 12 residues. The CDR3 sequence: CSVANNTGELFF. CDR3 DNA sequence: TGCAGCGTTGCAAACAACACCGGGGAGCTGTTTTTT.

The chain is built from TRBV18 and TRBJ1-1; D is possibly TRBD1 (6 bases). V lost 5 bases to trimming and J lost 6 bases, with 28 bases between them. Germline loops: CDR1 KGHSH, CDR2 LQKENI. The CDR3 length is 18 residues. The CDR3 region has the DNA TGTGCCAGCTCATCAGTACTTACCAGGGGCGGGGGGACCGCTGAAGCTTTCTTT. Translation: CASSSVLTRGGGTAEAFF.

The chain couples TRBV9 to TRBJ2-3; TRBD2 aligns across 9 bases. CDR1 SGDLS and CDR2 YYNGEE come from the germline V gene. There are 15 residues in the CDR3. V was clipped by 3 bases and J by 4 bases; unmatched bases: 6. CDR3 protein: CASSGTSAFADTQYF. The CDR3 bases are TGTGCCAGCAGCGGGACTAGCGCCTTCGCAGATACGCAGTATTTT.

The rearrangement links TRBV19 to TRBJ1-1; TRBD1 is a possible D gene (5 bases). The CDR3 is 18 residues long. V was cut by 3 bases and J by 1 base, with 21 bases left in between. The germline V gene has CDR1 LNHDA and CDR2 SQIVND (reference sequence). CDR3 sequence: CASSIRLPGARENTEAFF. CDR3 sequence (DNA): TGTGCCAGTAGTATTCGTCTTCCCGGGGCCAGGGAGAACACTGAAGCTTTCTTT.

In regard to this clone: Other DNA sequences from this sample encode an identical CDR3 as well. The chain combines TRBV28 with TRBJ1-1; D gene uncertain. Germline CDR1 is MDHEN and CDR2 is SYDVKM. The CDR3 consists of 11 residues. Trimming removed 6 bases from V and 1 base from J, with 3 bases in between. The CDR3 DNA is TGTGCCAGCAGCCAGAACACTGAAGCTTTCTTT. Protein sequence: CASSQNTEAFF. The variable domain in full, completed from reference TRBV28 and TRBJ1-1, reads DVKVTQSSRYLVKRTGEKVFLECVQDMDHENMFWYRQDPGLGLRLIYFSYDVKMKEKGDIPEGYSVSREKKERFSLILESASTNQTSMYLCASSQNTEAFFGQGTRLTVV.

The chain carries TRBV11-2 and TRBJ1-1; D not resolved. The CDR3 loop spans 13 amino acids. Trimming shortened V by 0 bases and J by 1 base, and 3 bases separated the two germline ends. Germline V gene sequence: CDR1 SGHAT, CDR2 FQNNGV. CDR3 bases: TGTGCCAGCAGCTTAGAACGGAACACTGAAGCTTTCTTT. Encoded protein: CASSLERNTEAFF. Using reference TRBV11-2 and TRBJ1-1 for the parts outside the CDR3, the full variable domain is EAGVAQSPRYKIIEKRQSVAFWCNPISGHATLYWYQQILGQGPKLLIQFQNNGVVDDSQLPKDRFSAERLKGVDSTLKIQPAKLEDSAVYLCASSLERNTEAFFGQGTRLTVV.

The gene calls are TRBV9 and TRBJ2-1; 10 nucleotides line up with TRBD2. The CDR3 has 15 residues. Trimming cost V 5 bases and J 4 bases; bases outside gene matches: 6. Germline lookup yields CDR1 SGDLS and CDR2 YYNGEE. The CDR3 sequence: CASSPSGSRYNEQFF. The CDR3 DNA sequence: TGTGCCAGCAGTCCTAGCGGGAGCCGTTACAATGAGCAGTTCTTC.

The chain carries TRBV11-2 and TRBJ2-7; the D is unclear. The CDR3 totals 15 residues. With 1 base removed from V and 0 bases from J, the gap between germline ends came to 10 bases. CDR1 is SGHAT, CDR2 FQNNGV, per germline. CDR3 DNA: TGTGCCAGCAGCTTAGGAGCGCGAACCTCCTACGAGCAGTACTTC. It encodes CASSLGARTSYEQYF.